This T cell receptor beta chain was observed in a study of T cells expressing NK-cell markers. After re-calling the 5' RACE reads, TCRdb lists one entry per CDR3 protein, DNA absent. This table lists about 460,000 distinct CDR3 sequences. Per germline, CDR1 SGDLS and CDR2 YYNGEE. The CDR3 loop spans 14 amino acids. This clonotype was obtained from a woman between 45 and 65 years old in good health. Sequencing input: blood T cells: a sorted CD56 or NKG2C T cell subset, CD4+ or CD8+ T cells, or bulk PBMC T cells (not recorded which). The J gene is TRBJ1-1, the V gene TRBV9; TCRdb returns TRBD1, unconfirmable since there is no DNA. The CDR3 spells CASSPGAGAPEAFF.